The next 7 T cell receptor beta chains were all read from a single sample in a study of T cell repertoires in cytomegalovirus infection. MiXCR, applied by TCRdb to the reads, yields one record per CDR3 protein. Among under 350,000 distinct CDR3 sequences listed, less than 25% were seen once. Their cognate antigens are unknown. This specimen was cultured PBMCs, taken from culture after CMV antigen stimulation. The receptors shown here come from a human donor in good health (CMV status not recorded). Some clones in this sample may be carry-over from other donors' samples.

The chain joins TRBV29-1 to TRBJ1-2; no reliable D call. Germline V lookup: CDR1 SQVTM, CDR2 ANQGSEA. The V end was cut by 4 bases, the J end by 4 bases, with 10 bases between. The CDR3 has 12 residues. CDR3 in amino acids: CSVGEDGYGYTF. DNA of the CDR3: TGCAGCGTTGGGGAAGACGGCTATGGCTACACCTTC.

This clonotype was seen only a few times. The chain has TRBV19 and TRBJ1-2; D uncertain. The CDR3 contains 14 residues. Trimming cost V 7 bases and J 6 bases, with 18 bases left between them. Germline lookup yields CDR1 LNHDA and CDR2 SQIVND (reference sequence). DNA for the CDR3: TGTGCCAGTATGATTTCGGGCGGGAAGGATGGCTACACCTTC. Translated: CASMISGGKDGYTF.

This clonotype was seen only a few times. This sequence joins TRBV29-1 and TRBJ1-1; 9 nucleotides agree with TRBD1. Germline CDR1 SQVTM, CDR2 ANQGSEA. The CDR3 runs 12 residues. V was clipped by 5 bases and J by 11 bases; unmatched bases: 9. CDR3 residues: CSVLPGQGQAFF. The CDR3 nucleotides are TGCAGCGTTCTCCCGGGACAGGGACAGGCTTTCTTT.

This chain links TRBV20-1 with TRBJ2-5; D may correspond to TRBD1 or TRBD2 (5 bases each). The CDR3 length is 13 residues. V lost 5 bases, J lost 5 bases, and 15 bases lay in between. In germline, CDR1 is DFQATT, CDR2 SNEGSKA (reference sequence). In DNA form, the CDR3 reads TGCAGTGCTGTGGGACGGGCGAGGGAGACCCAGTACTTC. Protein: CSAVGRARETQYF.

This clonotype was found many times. V is TRBV12-3 or TRBV12-4 and J is TRBJ1-1; 8 positions agree with TRBD1. V trimming: 6 bases; J trimming: 8 bases; junction bases outside the gene matches: 5. The CDR3 sequence is 12 residues long. The CDR3 spells CASSITGGEAFF. In DNA, the CDR3 is TGTGCCAGCAGCATAACAGGGGGGGAAGCTTTCTTT.

V and J are TRBV7-9 and TRBJ2-3; 11 nucleotides match TRBD2. V shed 5 bases and J 0 bases; nucleotides not matched to a gene: 7. Germline CDR1 SEHNR, CDR2 FQNEAQ (reference sequence). This CDR3 region has 17 residues. The CDR3 region is CASSLLRTSGSTDTQYF. The CDR3 DNA is TGTGCCAGCAGCCTCCTCCGGACTAGCGGGAGCACAGATACGCAGTATTTT.

CDR3 bases: TGCAGCGTTGCGGCAGGTCACAATGAGCAGTTCTTC. Its protein product is CSVAAGHNEQFF. This chain joins TRBV29-1 and TRBJ2-1; D is unresolved. In germline, CDR1 is SQVTM, CDR2 ANQGSEA. Trimming cost V 4 bases and J 5 bases, with 9 bases left between them. This CDR3 is 12 amino acids long.